The 26 T cell receptor beta chains in this list originate from one sample, sequenced in a study of blood T cell repertoires in COVID-19. Method: immunoSEQ multiplex PCR; TCRdb's copy keeps in-frame clones and lacks some. The sample yields around 200,000 clones, more than 70% seen once. The specimen sequenced was peripheral blood. The receptors originated from a man in his fifties with active or convalescent COVID-19.

In DNA, the CDR3 is TGTGCCACCGGACAGGGGCTTCGGGAAAAACTGTTTTTT. The encoded protein is CATGQGLREKLFF. The rearrangement joins TRBV6-5 to TRBJ1-4; TRBD1 matches 9 bases. The germline V gene has CDR1 MNHEY and CDR2 SVGAGI. J was trimmed by 8 bases and V by 10 bases; bases with no gene match: 8. This CDR3 has 13 residues.

V gene TRBV18 combines with J gene TRBJ1-2, with D unresolved. Looked up from germline, CDR1 is KGHSH and CDR2 is LQKENI. The CDR3 runs to 14 residues. V shed 4 bases and J shed 2 bases, with 11 bases lying between them. The CDR3 reads CASSLKLGNYGYTF. CDR3 nucleotides: TGTGCCAGCTCACTTAAACTGGGCAACTATGGCTACACCTTC.

Regarding this clone: One junction end disagrees with the germline gene, perhaps due to a read error. The rearrangement links TRBV3-1 (or the pseudogene TRBV3-2) to TRBJ2-3, with D perhaps TRBD2 (5 bases). The CDR3 spans 11 residues. Germline lookup yields CDR1 LGHDT and CDR2 YNNKEL (reference sequence). CDR3 in DNA: TGTGCCAGCGGGAGCAGAGATACGCAGTATTTT. As protein: CASGSRDTQYF.

The DNA of the CDR3 is TGTGCCAGTAGTCCTCCGGGCAATGAGCAGTTCTTC. Its protein product is CASSPPGNEQFF. The chain employs TRBV19 and TRBJ2-1; D ambiguous. The CDR3 is 12 amino acids. Germline V gene sequence: CDR1 LNHDA, CDR2 SQIVND (reference sequence). V lost 5 bases to trimming and J lost 6 bases, with 8 bases between them.

The chain carries TRBV6-6 and TRBJ1-2, with a weak D call TRBD1 (5 bases). Germline CDR1 and CDR2: MNHNY and SVGAGI (reference sequence). The ends were cut back, 0 bases at V and 6 bases at J, with 11 bases in the middle. The CDR3 spans 14 residues. The CDR3 region is CASSYSKLGDGYTF. CDR3 bases: TGTGCCAGCAGTTACTCGAAATTAGGGGATGGCTACACCTTC.

The rearrangement links TRBV2 to TRBJ2-5, with D possibly being TRBD2 (6 bases). Germline CDR1 SNHLY, CDR2 FYNNEI. The ends were cut back, 2 bases at V and 4 bases at J, with 11 bases in the middle. The CDR3 consists of 14 residues. The CDR3 here is CASSEIGGTETQYF. DNA for the CDR3: TGTGCCAGCAGTGAAATCGGAGGGACAGAGACCCAGTACTTC.

The rearrangement uses TRBV29-1 and TRBJ1-3; D is possibly TRBD1 (5 bases). The CDR3 loop spans 13 amino acids. Germline CDR1 is SQVTM and CDR2 is ANQGSEA. Trimming shortened V by 3 bases and J by 2 bases, and 8 bases separated the two germline ends. The CDR3 DNA reads TGCAGCGTTGATTCGGGGGCTGGAAACACCATATATTTT. Amino acids: CSVDSGAGNTIYF.

The genes are TRBV3-1 (or the pseudogene TRBV3-2) and TRBJ1-2; D not certain. This CDR3 comprises 15 residues. Trimming pared 1 base from V and 2 bases from J, leaving 11 bases between. CDR1 is LGHDT and CDR2 is YNNKEL in the germline V gene (reference sequence). The CDR3: CASSQARGGNYGYTF. CDR3 DNA: TGTGCCAGCAGCCAAGCCCGGGGAGGGAACTATGGCTACACCTTC.

The chain couples TRBV3-1 (or the pseudogene TRBV3-2) to TRBJ1-4; TRBD1 matches 9 bases. Germline CDR1 is LGHDT and CDR2 is YNNKEL (reference sequence). The CDR3 loop spans 13 amino acids. With V trimmed by 4 bases and J by 7 bases, 1 base remained unmatched. In nucleotides, the CDR3 is TGTGCCAGCAGCCGGGACAGGGTTGAAAAACTGTTTTTT. It translates to CASSRDRVEKLFF.

The chain employs TRBV24-1 and TRBJ1-6; D is ambiguous. The ends were cut back, 12 bases at V and 10 bases at J, with 18 bases in the middle. CDR3 size: 13 residues. CDR1 is KGHDR and CDR2 is SFDVKD in the germline V gene. CDR3 region: CAGSSFQRSPLHF. CDR3 nucleotides: TGTGCCGGCAGTTCGTTTCAGCGATCACCCCTCCACTTT.

The gene calls are TRBV12-3 or TRBV12-4 and TRBJ1-1, with 8 bases fitting TRBD1. Unmatched junction bases numbered 8, after V lost 8 bases and J lost 6 bases. This CDR3 is 13 amino acids long. The CDR3 DNA reads TGTGCCAGCCGCAGGGGGCTAATGGCTGAAGCTTTCTTT. This sequence encodes CASRRGLMAEAFF.

This rearrangement joins TRBV30 to TRBJ1-5; TRBD1 might be the D (6 bases). Germline V gene sequence: CDR1 GTSNPN, CDR2 SVGIG (reference sequence). CDR3 length: 13 amino acids. Trimming left V 4 bases short and J 0 bases short, with 7 bases between. The CDR3 DNA is TGTGCCTGGAACAGGGATAGCAATCAGCCCCAGCATTTT. Its protein is CAWNRDSNQPQHF.

The genes are TRBV4-1 and TRBJ1-1; D perhaps matches TRBD1 (6 bases). The germline V gene has CDR1 MGHRA and CDR2 YSYEKL. V dropped 2 bases and J dropped 4 bases, with 14 bases sitting between them. This CDR3 is 15 amino acids long. The DNA of the CDR3 is TGCGCCAGCAGCCAAACAGGGACCAGGGGCACTGAAGCTTTCTTT. Amino acids: CASSQTGTRGTEAFF.

The V and J genes are TRBV7-8 and TRBJ1-1; 8 bases fit TRBD1. The CDR3 sequence is 17 residues long. Germline CDR1 is SGHVS and CDR2 is FQNEAQ. V dropped 5 bases and J dropped 5; count of bases not matched to a gene: 16. CDR3 bases: TGTGCCAGCAGCCCGAAGATGTCTACAGGGGGGAGGACTGAAGCTTTCTTT. It is translated as CASSPKMSTGGRTEAFF.

The V gene is TRBV6-5, the J gene TRBJ2-7, with TRBD1 matching over 8 bases. Germline V CDR1 and CDR2: MNHEY, SVGAGI. This CDR3 region has 12 residues. V lost 6 bases and J lost 4; bases outside the gene matches: 2. In DNA form, the CDR3 reads TGTGCCAGCAGCCGGGACAGGTACGAGCAGTACTTC. Translation: CASSRDRYEQYF.

The V and J genes are TRBV18 and TRBJ2-5, with unresolved D. The CDR3 has 16 amino acids. Germline V gene sequence: CDR1 KGHSH, CDR2 LQKENI. V was shortened by 1 base and J by 3 bases, with 15 bases between the two germline ends. The CDR3 spells CASSPLNRDGEETQYF. In DNA, the CDR3 is TGTGCCAGCTCACCACTAAACCGTGACGGAGAAGAGACCCAGTACTTC. The whole variable domain, filled in from reference TRBV18 and TRBJ2-5, reads NAGVMQNPRHLVRRRGQEARLRCSPMKGHSHVYWYRQLPEEGLKFMVYLQKENIIDESGMPKERFSAEFPKEGPSILRIQQVVRGDSAAYFCASSPLNRDGEETQYFGPGTRLLVL.

The chain recombines TRBV29-1 with TRBJ2-5; 7 positions agree with TRBD2. CDR3 length equals 16 residues. CDR1 is SQVTM and CDR2 is ANQGSEA in the germline V gene. V shed 3 bases and J 2 bases; nucleotides not matched to a gene: 12. The CDR3, as DNA: TGCAGCGTTGAGTACTTTGGTGCGGGAGAACAAGAGACCCAGTACTTC. This codes for CSVEYFGAGEQETQYF.

This chain joins TRBV18 and TRBJ2-7; D unresolved. The CDR3 has 12 amino acids. Per germline, CDR1 KGHSH and CDR2 LQKENI. Trimming left V 2 bases short and J 7 bases short, with 9 bases between. The CDR3 DNA is TGTGCCAGCTCACCAGCGACAAGTGAGCAGTACTTC. It specifies CASSPATSEQYF.

The J gene is TRBJ2-3, the V gene TRBV7-8; 7 nucleotides align to TRBD1. Per the germline V gene, CDR1 is SGHVS and CDR2 is FQNEAQ. J lost 0 bases, V lost 4 bases, and 4 bases had no gene match. The CDR3 sequence is 15 residues long. CDR3 region: CASSSRGLSTDTQYF. The CDR3 DNA reads as TGTGCCAGCAGCTCGAGGGGGCTGAGCACAGATACGCAGTATTTT. Full variable domain (outside the CDR3, taken from reference TRBV7-8 and TRBJ2-3): GAGVSQSPRYKVAKRGQDVALRCDPISGHVSLFWYQQALGQGPEFLTYFQNEAQLDKSGLPSDRFFAERPEGSVSTLKIQRTQQEDSAVYLCASSSRGLSTDTQYFGPGTRLTVL.

Ten or more counts support this clone. The chain couples TRBV27 to TRBJ1-2; TRBD1 matches 10 bases. Trimming took 7 bases from V and 6 from J; bases not matched to a gene: 8. Germline V gene data show CDR1 as MNHEY and CDR2 as SMNVEV (reference sequence). The CDR3 is 14 residues long. The CDR3 reads CASTRTGGSDGYTF. CDR3 sequence (DNA): TGTGCCAGCACGAGGACAGGGGGGTCGGATGGCTACACCTTC.

This clone was detected only once. This CDR3 reads CASSSRTGNTEAFF. As DNA, the CDR3 is TGTGCCAGCAGTTCCCGGACAGGGAACACTGAAGCTTTCTTT. The chain recombines TRBV27 with TRBJ1-1; 7 nucleotides line up with TRBD1. Germline CDR1 is MNHEY and CDR2 is SMNVEV (reference sequence). The CDR3 extends over 14 amino acids. V lost 4 bases, J lost 1 base, and 3 bases stayed unmatched.

The gene calls are TRBV27 and TRBJ2-7, with a possible D match to TRBD2 (5 bases). The V end was cut by 4 bases, the J end by 3 bases, with 13 bases between. Germline-derived CDR1 and CDR2 are MNHEY and SMNVEV (reference sequence). CDR3 length: 14 residues. The chain's CDR3 is CASSSDGMGYEQYF. The CDR3 nucleotides are TGTGCCAGCAGTTCAGACGGGATGGGCTACGAGCAGTACTTC.

The chain uses TRBV5-6 and TRBJ1-6, with 8 bases lining up with TRBD1. The germline CDR1 and CDR2 sequences are SGHDT and YYEEEE. This CDR3 comprises 15 residues. V gave up 2 bases and J gave up 5 bases; unmatched junction bases: 3. The CDR3 nucleotides are TGTGCCAGCAGCTTAGGACAGGGTGATAATTCACCCCTCCACTTT. Amino acid sequence: CASSLGQGDNSPLHF.

The chain combines TRBV10-3 with TRBJ1-4; the match to TRBD1 covers 7 bases. The CDR3 loop spans 14 amino acids. Trimming at V came to 2 bases and at J to 7 bases, leaving 4 bases not matched to a gene. Looked up from germline, CDR1 is ENHRY and CDR2 is SYGVKD. The CDR3 bases are TGTGCCATCAGTGAGGAGGGGACAGCTGAAAAACTGTTTTTT. As protein: CAISEEGTAEKLFF.

This sequence joins TRBV18 and TRBJ1-4; 7 nucleotides match TRBD1. V shed 5 bases and J 2 bases; nucleotides not matched to a gene: 8. The CDR3 is 16 residues long. Germline V gives CDR1 KGHSH, CDR2 LQKENI. The CDR3 reads CASSNRGPPTNEKLFF. CDR3 sequence (DNA): TGTGCCAGCTCAAACAGGGGTCCCCCGACTAATGAAAAACTGTTTTTT.

The chain has TRBV27 and TRBJ2-7; 10 bases fit TRBD2. V was pared by 2 bases and J by 5 bases, with 9 bases of the junction left unmatched. The germline V gene has CDR1 MNHEY and CDR2 SMNVEV (reference sequence). This CDR3 has 16 residues. The CDR3 loop reads CASSLEASGSFDEQYF. The CDR3 DNA sequence: TGTGCCAGCAGTTTAGAGGCTAGCGGGAGTTTCGACGAGCAGTACTTC.